The clone carrying this TCR beta chain was observed at least ten times. Its antigen is as yet unknown. 5'RACE generated cDNA with 10-nucleotide random UMIs. One entry per CDR3 protein, called by TCRdb with MiXCR from the 5' RACE reads. The sample carries approximately 85,000 distinct CDR3 sequences, around 4.5% recorded once. Time point in this sample: longitudinal time-point 3. The source of the sample is a study of neurological immune-mediated disorders. Study findings and constraints: None of the CDR3 amino acid sequences in expanded clones turned up in more than one subject, which points to private repertoires in all groups. The study phylogenetically grouped the repertoires of 18 of 34 multiple sclerosis patients into one related-CDR3 cluster, a possible signature.

The clonotype comes from a woman aged 60-75 years with multiple sclerosis. The sequencing input was PBMCs.

The CDR3 DNA reads TGTGCCAGCAGTTACAAAAATTTAGCGGGGGGGACAGATACGCAGTATTTT. It encodes CASSYKNLAGGTDTQYF. V usage is TRBV6-5 and J usage is TRBJ2-3, with TRBD2 matching over 11 bases. This CDR3 spans 17 amino acids. Germline V gives CDR1 MNHEY, CDR2 SVGAGI. The junction had 7 bases not matched to a gene; V was cut back by 2 bases and J by 3 bases.